This TCR beta chain was retrieved from a study of CD8 T cells in ankylosing spondylitis. This clonotype was seen ten or more times. The antigen remains unidentified. Trimming shortened V by 3 bases and J by 2 bases, and 12 bases separated the two germline ends. This CDR3 is 14 amino acids long. Germline V gene lookup returns CDR1 DFQATT and CDR2 SNEGSKA (reference sequence). With molecular barcodes, quantitative 5'-RACE was used to make the TCR beta libraries. TCRdb fed the 5' RACE reads into MiXCR, producing one record per CDR3 protein. This sample has more than 300,000 distinct CDR3 sequences, with around a tenth found just once. General study points: Within ankylosing spondylitis blood, a TCR beta motif made up of eight or nine highly homologous variants appeared to be characteristic. Disease-linked clones, CD8+, were relatively rare in peripheral blood.

The chain links TRBV20-1 to TRBJ2-3; D uncertain. The origin of this receptor is a female donor with ankylosing spondylitis or in good health (not recorded which). Specimen: blood, either unsorted or a sorted T cell fraction (not recorded which). CDR3 loop: CSASGLSFTDTQYF. CDR3 coding DNA: TGCAGTGCTAGCGGCCTATCCTTCACAGATACGCAGTATTTT.